Below, 25 T cell receptor beta chains from the same sample are listed, as sequenced in a study of blood T cell repertoires in COVID-19. Profiled with immunoSEQ multiplex PCR; TCRdb holds only in-frame clones, not every one. The table lists over 200,000 clones, around 89% of them singletons. Material: peripheral blood. The receptors derive from a woman between 40 and 50 years old who had recovered from COVID-19.

The CDR3 loop is CASSVWGEGEQFF. CDR3 DNA sequence: TGTGCCAGCAGCGTTTGGGGTGAGGGTGAGCAGTTCTTC. The V call is TRBV9, the J call TRBJ2-1; D is perhaps TRBD2 (5 bases). Trimming took 2 bases from V and 9 from J, leaving 12 bases between them. This CDR3 spans 13 amino acids. The germline V gene encodes CDR1 SGDLS and CDR2 YYNGEE.

This chain links TRBV10-3 with TRBJ2-5, with D possibly being TRBD2 (6 bases). Germline V gene lookup returns CDR1 ENHRY and CDR2 SYGVKD. The CDR3 totals 13 residues. Trimming removed 5 bases from V and 5 bases from J, with 12 bases in between. CDR3 sequence (DNA): TGTGCCATCAGTCTGGGGGGATTGGAGACCCAGTACTTC. The encoded protein is CAISLGGLETQYF.

This clone was picked up one time. This chain links TRBV4-3 with TRBJ1-2, with TRBD1 as a possible D gene (5 bases). This CDR3 comprises 15 residues. Trimming removed 0 bases from V and 8 bases from J, with 16 bases in between. Germline lookup yields CDR1 LGHNA and CDR2 YSLEER. CDR3 sequence: CASSQDVGGFEGYTF. CDR3 in DNA: TGCGCCAGCAGCCAAGACGTGGGGGGGTTCGAAGGCTACACCTTC.

The chain carries TRBV19 and TRBJ1-4, with TRBD1 identical over 7 bases. CDR3 size: 14 residues. V trimming: 5 bases; J trimming: 5 bases; junction bases outside the gene matches: 5. Germline V CDR1 and CDR2: LNHDA, SQIVND (reference sequence). CDR3 sequence reads: CASSRQGSNEKLFF. For the CDR3, the DNA is TGTGCCAGTAGTCGACAGGGTTCAAATGAAAAACTGTTTTTT. The variable domain in full, completed from reference TRBV19 and TRBJ1-4, reads DGGITQSPKYLFRKEGQNVTLSCEQNLNHDAMYWYRQDPGQGLRLIYYSQIVNDFQKGDIAEGYSVSREKKESFPLTVTSAQKNPTAFYLCASSRQGSNEKLFFGSGTQLSVL.

This sequence joins TRBV5-4 and TRBJ2-5, with D possibly being TRBD2 (5 bases). Germline V gene sequence: CDR1 SGHNT, CDR2 YYREEE (reference sequence). V shed 4 bases and J shed 2 bases, with 9 bases lying between them. The CDR3 runs 13 residues. The CDR3 loop is CASSVDSQETQYF. The DNA for the CDR3 is TGTGCCAGCAGCGTGGACTCACAAGAGACCCAGTACTTC.

The V gene is TRBV6-5, the J gene TRBJ1-1; perhaps TRBD1 as D (5 bases). V was trimmed by 10 bases and J by 10 bases, leaving 13 bases between them. The length of the CDR3 is 10 residues. Germline CDR1 reads MNHEY; CDR2 reads SVGAGI. CDR3 protein: CATWGGRAFF. CDR3 sequence (DNA): TGTGCCACCTGGGGGGGTAGAGCTTTCTTT.

This chain joins TRBV2 and TRBJ2-1; 7 bases align to TRBD2. From germline, CDR1 is SNHLY and CDR2 FYNNEI. The CDR3 totals 10 residues. J was trimmed by 10 bases and V by 8 bases; bases with no gene match: 2. The CDR3 nucleotides are TGTGCCAGCTTCGGGAGGGAGCAGTTCTTC. It translates to CASFGREQFF.

The genes are TRBV9 and TRBJ1-2; possibly TRBD1 for D (5 bases). Germline-derived CDR1 and CDR2 are SGDLS and YYNGEE. Trimming took off 7 bases at V and 4 bases at J, with 14 bases between the two ends. The CDR3 loop spans 13 amino acids. Written as DNA, the CDR3 is TGTGCCAGCGGGCCCGACAGAGGCTATGGCTACACCTTC. Residues: CASGPDRGYGYTF.

J is TRBJ2-3 and V is TRBV10-3; 16 bases map to TRBD2. CDR3 size: 19 residues. Trimming cost V 2 bases and J 1 base; bases outside gene matches: 6. Germline V lookup: CDR1 ENHRY, CDR2 SYGVKD. CDR3: CAISEPGTSGRGGTDTQYF. DNA for the CDR3: TGTGCCATCAGTGAGCCGGGGACTAGCGGGAGGGGTGGCACAGATACGCAGTATTTT.

This clone was detected once. The genes are TRBV3-1 (or the pseudogene TRBV3-2) and TRBJ2-1; 7 bases are a match to TRBD2. V gave up 3 bases and J gave up 15 bases; unmatched junction bases: 17. The CDR3 runs 15 residues. From germline, CDR1 is LGHDT and CDR2 YNNKEL (reference sequence). The CDR3 is CASSQGGGLPWWLFF. For the CDR3, the DNA is TGTGCCAGCAGCCAGGGGGGGGGACTCCCCTGGTGGTTGTTCTTC.

The CDR3 DNA sequence: TGTGCCAGCAGCGTAGTGGGGTTTGGGCTAGCCCACACCGGGGAGCTGTTTTTT. Amino acids: CASSVVGFGLAHTGELFF. This chain joins TRBV9 and TRBJ2-2; the D gene is possibly TRBD2 (5 bases). This CDR3 contains 18 residues. Deletions cut 0 bases from V and 3 bases from J, with 18 bases between. Germline V gives CDR1 SGDLS, CDR2 YYNGEE.

The chain links TRBV18 to TRBJ1-1; D remains ambiguous. Germline CDR1 and CDR2: KGHSH and LQKENI. Trimming took off 3 bases at V and 1 base at J, with 12 bases between the two ends. The CDR3 is 15 residues long. This chain's CDR3 is CASSPRGGSNTEAFF. The CDR3 nucleotides are TGTGCCAGCTCACCCCGAGGAGGATCGAACACTGAAGCTTTCTTT.

This chain connects TRBV29-1 to TRBJ1-1; no clear D. Per germline, CDR1 SQVTM and CDR2 ANQGSEA. Trimming took 7 bases from V and 1 from J, leaving 7 bases between them. The length of the CDR3 is 11 residues. CDR3 nucleotides: TGCAGCGCTTACAAGAACACTGAAGCTTTCTTT. Amino acid sequence: CSAYKNTEAFF.

The genes are TRBV12-5 and TRBJ2-3; 10 nucleotides line up with TRBD1. The germline V gene encodes CDR1 LGHNT and CDR2 FRNRAP. Unmatched junction bases numbered 11, after V lost 7 bases and J lost 1 base. This CDR3 region has 17 residues. CDR3 nucleotides: TGTGCTAGTGCCCCGACAGGGGGCGGGTGGGGCACAGATACGCAGTATTTT. Translating gives CASAPTGGGWGTDTQYF.

V gene TRBV7-8 combines with J gene TRBJ2-7, with a tentative D call TRBD2 (5 bases). The CDR3 is 17 amino acids. The germline CDR1 and CDR2 sequences are SGHVS and FQNEAQ. Trimming stripped 1 base from V and 0 bases from J, with 16 bases between. CDR3 region: CASSLVTLSASSYEQYF. The CDR3 DNA sequence: TGTGCCAGCAGCTTAGTTACCCTTAGCGCCAGCTCCTACGAGCAGTACTTC.

The chain couples TRBV24-1 to TRBJ1-2, with D uncertain. V lost 3 bases to trimming and J lost 6 bases, with 10 bases between them. The CDR3 covers 13 residues. Per the germline V gene, CDR1 is KGHDR and CDR2 is SFDVKD. This CDR3 reads CATSDRTRDGYTF. CDR3 sequence (DNA): TGTGCCACCAGTGATCGGACTAGAGATGGCTACACCTTC.

V is TRBV6-5 and J is TRBJ1-2; 7 bases are shared with TRBD1. The CDR3 consists of 15 residues. The ends lost 7 bases at V and 8 bases at J; junction bases unmatched: 16. The germline V gene encodes CDR1 MNHEY and CDR2 SVGAGI. CDR3 sequence reads: CASTPRGRGGDGYTF. The CDR3 nucleotides are TGTGCCAGCACTCCACGGGGGCGAGGGGGCGACGGCTACACCTTC.

The genes are TRBV5-4 and TRBJ2-7, with D possibly being TRBD1 (5 bases). This CDR3 region has 13 residues. The V gene lost 4 bases and the J gene lost 5 bases, with 13 bases spanning the gap. Germline V gene sequence: CDR1 SGHNT, CDR2 YYREEE (reference sequence). CDR3 amino acids: CASSGAGIDEQYF. The CDR3 bases are TGTGCCAGCAGCGGGGCAGGGATCGACGAGCAGTACTTC.

This chain connects TRBV6-5 to TRBJ1-5, with D possibly matching TRBD1 (6 bases). This CDR3 comprises 14 residues. The V gene's germline CDR1 is MNHEY and CDR2 SVGAGI. Trimming pared 2 bases from V and 3 bases from J, leaving 8 bases between. CDR3 residues: CASSYAGDNQPQHF. The CDR3 bases are TGTGCCAGCAGTTACGCAGGGGACAATCAGCCCCAGCATTTT.

The CDR3 DNA reads as TGTGCCAGCAGTTACTTGGGAGGGGCTCAAGAGACCCAGTACTTC. Its translation is CASSYLGGAQETQYF. The chain has TRBV6-5 and TRBJ2-5, with 7 bases matching TRBD2. J was trimmed by 2 bases and V by 1 base; bases with no gene match: 4. Per germline, CDR1 MNHEY and CDR2 SVGAGI. This CDR3 is 15 amino acids long.

This clone was observed a few times. This rearrangement joins TRBV5-8 to TRBJ1-2; D is ambiguous. V was pared by 0 bases and J by 5 bases, with 8 bases between. The CDR3 contains 13 residues. Germline CDR1 SGHTS, CDR2 YDEGEE. CDR3 sequence: CASSLGQVYGYTF. The DNA for the CDR3 is TGTGCCAGCAGCTTGGGGCAGGTGTATGGCTACACCTTC.

The CDR3 reads CASSTSKNTEAFF. In DNA form, the CDR3 reads TGTGCCAGCAGTACGAGCAAGAACACTGAAGCTTTCTTT. V usage is TRBV12-3 or TRBV12-4 and J usage is TRBJ1-1, with D unresolved. Trimming shortened V by 5 bases and J by 1 base, and 8 bases separated the two germline ends. This CDR3 spans 13 amino acids.

The gene calls are TRBV19 and TRBJ2-1, with TRBD2 matching over 11 bases. V lost 3 bases to trimming and J lost 12 bases; unmatched junction nucleotides: 10. CDR1 and CDR2 (germline): LNHDA, SQIVND (reference sequence). The length of the CDR3 is 15 residues. The chain's CDR3 is CASSILSSGRGGQFF. For the CDR3, the DNA is TGTGCCAGTAGTATCCTGAGTAGCGGGAGGGGGGGGCAGTTCTTC. Using reference TRBV19 and TRBJ2-1 for the parts outside the CDR3, the full variable domain is DGGITQSPKYLFRKEGQNVTLSCEQNLNHDAMYWYRQDPGQGLRLIYYSQIVNDFQKGDIAEGYSVSREKKESFPLTVTSAQKNPTAFYLCASSILSSGRGGQFFGPGTRLTVL.

The V call is TRBV19, the J call TRBJ2-2; the match to TRBD2 covers 9 bases. Germline V gene data show CDR1 as LNHDA and CDR2 as SQIVND (reference sequence). V trimming: 5 bases; J trimming: 7 bases; junction bases outside the gene matches: 8. The length of the CDR3 is 15 residues. CDR3 bases: TGTGCCAGTAGTCGGGGCGGGAGGGCCGGCGGGGAGCTGTTTTTT. Residues: CASSRGGRAGGELFF.

The chain is built from TRBV9 and TRBJ1-1; D uncertain. In germline, CDR1 is SGDLS, CDR2 YYNGEE. The CDR3 totals 14 residues. V dropped 3 bases and J dropped 4 bases, with 13 bases sitting between them. Here the CDR3 reads CASSGPSSGTEAFF. The CDR3, as DNA: TGTGCCAGCAGCGGTCCGTCATCGGGCACTGAAGCTTTCTTT.